This TCR beta chain was sequenced during a study of blood T cell repertoires in COVID-19. Generated by immunoSEQ multiplex PCR, the TCRdb table keeps only in-frame clones and is missing some. The data show 100,000 to 150,000 clones, around 87% seen once. The germline gives CDR1 SGHTA, CDR2 FQGTGA. The CDR3 is 12 residues long. V was clipped by 5 bases and J by 7 bases, with 11 bases between them. V and J are TRBV7-3 and TRBJ1-1; possibly TRBD1 for D (5 bases). This sequence was found in a man in his sixties or seventies with active COVID-19. The sample was peripheral blood. CDR3 sequence: CASSRGVGEAFF. DNA for the CDR3: TGTGCCAGCAGCCGGGGGGTTGGTGAAGCTTTCTTT.